This T cell receptor beta chain was observed in a study of T cells after yellow fever vaccination. There are a few counts of this clonotype. Germline CDR1 DFQATT, CDR2 SNEGSKA (reference sequence). With V trimmed by 5 bases and J by 7 bases, 6 bases remained unmatched. The CDR3 totals 12 residues. Using its own MiXCR run on the 5' RACE reads, TCRdb lists one record per CDR3 protein. The sample records about 630,000 distinct CDR3 sequences, 10% to 15% being singletons. V is TRBV20-1 and J is TRBJ2-7; 9 bases map to TRBD1. This TCR was recovered from a young man who received the YFV17D yellow fever vaccine. The input for sequencing was PBMCs, taken on the day of the yellow fever booster vaccination. The CDR3 coding sequence is TGCAGTGCTTGGACAGGGGCTGATGAGCAGTACTTC. It is translated as CSAWTGADEQYF.